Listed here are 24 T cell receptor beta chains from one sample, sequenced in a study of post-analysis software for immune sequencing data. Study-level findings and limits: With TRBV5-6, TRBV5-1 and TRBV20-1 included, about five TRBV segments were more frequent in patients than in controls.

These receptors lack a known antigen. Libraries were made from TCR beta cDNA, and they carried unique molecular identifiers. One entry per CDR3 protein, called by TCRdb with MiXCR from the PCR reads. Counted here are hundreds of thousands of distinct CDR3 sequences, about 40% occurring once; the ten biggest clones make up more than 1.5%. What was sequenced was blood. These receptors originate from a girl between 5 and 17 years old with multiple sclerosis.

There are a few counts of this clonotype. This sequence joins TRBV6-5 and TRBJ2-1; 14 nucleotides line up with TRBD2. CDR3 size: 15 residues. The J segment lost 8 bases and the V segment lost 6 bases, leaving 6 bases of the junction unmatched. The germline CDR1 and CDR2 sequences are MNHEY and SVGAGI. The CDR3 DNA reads TGTGCCAGCAGCCGGGGACTAGCGGGGGTGGATGAGCAGTTCTTC. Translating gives CASSRGLAGVDEQFF.

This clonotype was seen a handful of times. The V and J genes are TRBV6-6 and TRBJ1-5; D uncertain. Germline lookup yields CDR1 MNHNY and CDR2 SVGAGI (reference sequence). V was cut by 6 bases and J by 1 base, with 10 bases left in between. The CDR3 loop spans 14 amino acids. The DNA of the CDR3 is TGTGCCAGCAGCCCCCCCAGGAGCAATCAGCCCCAGCATTTT. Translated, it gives CASSPPRSNQPQHF.

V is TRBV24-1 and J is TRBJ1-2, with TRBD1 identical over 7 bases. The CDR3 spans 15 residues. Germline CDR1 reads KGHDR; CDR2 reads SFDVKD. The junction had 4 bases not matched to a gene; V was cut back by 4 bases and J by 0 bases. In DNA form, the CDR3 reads TGTGCCACCAGTGAAAGCGGGACAGCTAACTATGGCTACACCTTC. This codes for CATSESGTANYGYTF.

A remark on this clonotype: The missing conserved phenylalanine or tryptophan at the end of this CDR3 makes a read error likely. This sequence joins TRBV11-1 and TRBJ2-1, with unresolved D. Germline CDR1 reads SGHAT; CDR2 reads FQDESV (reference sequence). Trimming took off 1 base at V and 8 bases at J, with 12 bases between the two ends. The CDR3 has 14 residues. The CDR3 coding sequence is TGTGCCAGCAGCTTAGGGACCGTCATCCATGAGCAGTTCGTC. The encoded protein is CASSLGTVIHEQFV.

The CDR3 is CASSLVRLGDSNQPQHF. The CDR3 DNA follows: TGTGCCAGCAGTTTAGTCCGCCTAGGGGATAGCAATCAGCCCCAGCATTTT. V gene TRBV12-3 or TRBV12-4 combines with J gene TRBJ1-5, with D possibly being TRBD1 (5 bases). The ends were cut back, 1 base at V and 0 bases at J, with 13 bases in the middle. The length of the CDR3 is 17 residues.

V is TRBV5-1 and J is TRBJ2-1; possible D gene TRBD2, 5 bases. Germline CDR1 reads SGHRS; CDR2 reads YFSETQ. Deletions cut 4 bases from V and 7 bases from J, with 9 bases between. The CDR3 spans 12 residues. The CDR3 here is CASSEGGNEQFF. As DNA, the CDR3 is TGCGCCAGCAGCGAGGGTGGGAATGAGCAGTTCTTC.

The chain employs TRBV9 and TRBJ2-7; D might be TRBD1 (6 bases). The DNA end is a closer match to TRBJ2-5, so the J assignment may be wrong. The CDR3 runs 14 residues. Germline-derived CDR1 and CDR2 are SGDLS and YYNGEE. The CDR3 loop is CASSVDAGEETQYF. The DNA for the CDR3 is TGTGCCAGCAGCGTAGATGCAGGGGAAGAGACCCAGTACTTC.

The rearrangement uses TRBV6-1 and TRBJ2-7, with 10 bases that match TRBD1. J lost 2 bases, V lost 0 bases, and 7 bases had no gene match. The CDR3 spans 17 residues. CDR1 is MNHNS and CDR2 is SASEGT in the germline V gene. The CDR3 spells CASSEAQTGTGAYEQYF. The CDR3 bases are TGTGCCAGCAGTGAAGCGCAAACCGGGACAGGGGCCTACGAGCAGTACTTC.

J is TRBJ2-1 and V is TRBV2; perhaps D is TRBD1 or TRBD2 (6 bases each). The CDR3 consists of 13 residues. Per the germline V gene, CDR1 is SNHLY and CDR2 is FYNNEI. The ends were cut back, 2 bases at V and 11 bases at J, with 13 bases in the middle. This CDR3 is CASSEKGGMKQFF. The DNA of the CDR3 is TGTGCCAGCAGTGAAAAGGGGGGCATGAAGCAGTTCTTC.

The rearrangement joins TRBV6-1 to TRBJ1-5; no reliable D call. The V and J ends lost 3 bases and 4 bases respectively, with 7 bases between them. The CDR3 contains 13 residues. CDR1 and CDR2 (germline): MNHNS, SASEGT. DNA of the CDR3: TGTGCCAGCAGTGACGAGCGGAATCAGCCCCAGCATTTT. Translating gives CASSDERNQPQHF.

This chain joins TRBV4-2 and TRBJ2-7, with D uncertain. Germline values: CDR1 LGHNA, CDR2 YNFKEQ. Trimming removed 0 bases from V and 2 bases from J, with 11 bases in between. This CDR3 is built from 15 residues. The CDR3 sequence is CASSQDDGGAYEQYF. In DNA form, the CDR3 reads TGTGCCAGCAGCCAAGACGATGGCGGTGCCTACGAGCAGTACTTC.

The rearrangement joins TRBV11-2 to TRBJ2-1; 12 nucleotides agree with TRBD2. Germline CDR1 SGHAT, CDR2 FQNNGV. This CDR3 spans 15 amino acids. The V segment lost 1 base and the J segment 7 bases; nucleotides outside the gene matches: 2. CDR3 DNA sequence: TGTGCCAGCAGCTTAGGGACTAGCGGGGAAAATGAGCAGTTCTTC. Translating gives CASSLGTSGENEQFF.

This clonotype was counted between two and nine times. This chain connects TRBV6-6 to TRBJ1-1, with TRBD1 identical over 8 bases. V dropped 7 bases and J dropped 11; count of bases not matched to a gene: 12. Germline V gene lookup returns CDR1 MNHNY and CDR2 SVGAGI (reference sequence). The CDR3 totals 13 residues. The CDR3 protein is CASTRDRFFGAFF. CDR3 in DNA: TGTGCCAGCACCCGGGACAGGTTTTTTGGTGCTTTCTTT.

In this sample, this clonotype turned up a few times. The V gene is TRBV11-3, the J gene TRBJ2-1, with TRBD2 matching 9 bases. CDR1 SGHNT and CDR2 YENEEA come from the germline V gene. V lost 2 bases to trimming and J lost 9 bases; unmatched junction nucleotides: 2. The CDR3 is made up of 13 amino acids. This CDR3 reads CASSLRREGEQFF. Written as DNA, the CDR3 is TGTGCCAGCAGCTTAAGGCGGGAGGGTGAGCAGTTCTTC.

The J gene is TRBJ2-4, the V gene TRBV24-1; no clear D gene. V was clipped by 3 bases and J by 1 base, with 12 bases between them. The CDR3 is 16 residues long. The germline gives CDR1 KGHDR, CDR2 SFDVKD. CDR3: CATSDGAESAKNIQYF. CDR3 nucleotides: TGTGCCACCAGTGATGGCGCCGAATCGGCCAAAAACATTCAGTACTTC.

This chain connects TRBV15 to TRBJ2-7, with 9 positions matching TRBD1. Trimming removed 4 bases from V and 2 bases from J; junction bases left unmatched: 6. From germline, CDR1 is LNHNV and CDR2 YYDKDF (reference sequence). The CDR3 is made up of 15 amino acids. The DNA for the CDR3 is TGTGCCACCAGCAAAGCTCGGACAGGGGCCTACGAGCAGTACTTC. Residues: CATSKARTGAYEQYF.

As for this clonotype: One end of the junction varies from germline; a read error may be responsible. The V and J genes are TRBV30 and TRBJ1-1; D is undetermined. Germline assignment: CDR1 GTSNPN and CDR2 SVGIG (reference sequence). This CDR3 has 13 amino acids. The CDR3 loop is CAWSVRRNAEAFF. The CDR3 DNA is TGTGCCTGGAGTGTACGGAGGAACGCTGAAGCTTTCTTT.

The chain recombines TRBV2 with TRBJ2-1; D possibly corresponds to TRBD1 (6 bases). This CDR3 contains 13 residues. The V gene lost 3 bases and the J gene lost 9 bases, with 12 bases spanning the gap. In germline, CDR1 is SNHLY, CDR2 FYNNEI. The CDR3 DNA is TGTGCCAGCAGTGAGCTAGGGGGTATTGAGCAGTTCTTC. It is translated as CASSELGGIEQFF.

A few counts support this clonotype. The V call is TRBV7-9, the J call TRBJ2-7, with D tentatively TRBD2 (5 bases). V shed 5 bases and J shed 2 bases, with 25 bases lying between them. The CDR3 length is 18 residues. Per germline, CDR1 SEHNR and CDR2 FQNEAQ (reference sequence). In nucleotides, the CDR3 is TGTGCCAGCAGCCCCCCGCGCGAGAGTCCAATAGCGCCCTACGAGCAGTACTTC. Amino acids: CASSPPRESPIAPYEQYF. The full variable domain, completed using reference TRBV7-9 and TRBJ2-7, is DTGVSQNPRHKITKRGQNVTFRCDPISEHNRLYWYRQTLGQGPEFLTYFQNEAQLEKSRLLSDRFSAERPKGSFSTLEIQRTEQGDSAMYLCASSPPRESPIAPYEQYFGPGTRLTVT.

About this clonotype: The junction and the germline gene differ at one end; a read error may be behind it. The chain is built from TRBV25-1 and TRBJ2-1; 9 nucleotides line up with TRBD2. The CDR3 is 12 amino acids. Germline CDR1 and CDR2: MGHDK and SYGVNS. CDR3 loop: CVSSGIAGVAFF. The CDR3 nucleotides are TGTGTCAGCAGTGGAATAGCGGGAGTCGCGTTCTTC.

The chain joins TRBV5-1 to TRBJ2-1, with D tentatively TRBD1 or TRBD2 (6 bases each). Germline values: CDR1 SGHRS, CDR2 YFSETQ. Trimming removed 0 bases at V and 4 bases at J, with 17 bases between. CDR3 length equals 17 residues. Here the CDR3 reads CASSLDGGLISYNEQFF. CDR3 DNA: TGCGCCAGCAGCTTGGATGGGGGGCTAATTTCATACAATGAGCAGTTCTTC.

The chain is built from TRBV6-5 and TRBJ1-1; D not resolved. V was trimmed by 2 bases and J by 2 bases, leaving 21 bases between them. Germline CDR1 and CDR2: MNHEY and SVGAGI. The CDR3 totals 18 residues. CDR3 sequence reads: CASSYGGIISQTNTEAFF. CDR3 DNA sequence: TGTGCCAGCAGTTACGGCGGGATAATCAGCCAGACCAACACTGAAGCTTTCTTT.

The CDR3 DNA is TGTGCCAGCAGCGGCGCACAGGGCCTGGTTATTGGAGGCTACACCTTC. This translates into CASSGAQGLVIGGYTF. This chain joins TRBV7-2 and TRBJ1-2; D may be TRBD1 (6 bases). CDR1 is SGHTA and CDR2 is FQGNSA in the germline V gene. The CDR3 consists of 16 residues. V was shortened by 5 bases and J by 8 bases, with 24 bases between the two germline ends.

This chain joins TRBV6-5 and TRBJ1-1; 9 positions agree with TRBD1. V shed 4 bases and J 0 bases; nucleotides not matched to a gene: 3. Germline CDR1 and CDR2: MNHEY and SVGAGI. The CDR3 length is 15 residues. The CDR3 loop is CASSLGQGLNTEAFF. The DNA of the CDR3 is TGTGCCAGCAGTTTGGGACAGGGCCTGAACACTGAAGCTTTCTTT.